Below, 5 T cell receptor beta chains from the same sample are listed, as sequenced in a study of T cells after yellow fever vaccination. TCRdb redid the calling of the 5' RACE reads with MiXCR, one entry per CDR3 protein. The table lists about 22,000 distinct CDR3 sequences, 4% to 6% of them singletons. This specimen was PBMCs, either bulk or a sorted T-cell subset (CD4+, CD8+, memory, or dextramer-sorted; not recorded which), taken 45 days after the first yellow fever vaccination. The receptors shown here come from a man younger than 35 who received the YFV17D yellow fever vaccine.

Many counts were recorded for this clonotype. In DNA form, the CDR3 reads TGCGCCAGCAGCTTGGCGCGGGGGGGGGACTACAATGAGCAGTTCTTC. Its protein is CASSLARGGDYNEQFF. V usage is TRBV5-1 and J usage is TRBJ2-1; 9 nucleotides align to TRBD2. Germline-derived CDR1 and CDR2 are SGHRS and YFSETQ. V was pared by 0 bases and J by 3 bases, with 4 bases of the junction left unmatched. CDR3 length equals 16 residues.

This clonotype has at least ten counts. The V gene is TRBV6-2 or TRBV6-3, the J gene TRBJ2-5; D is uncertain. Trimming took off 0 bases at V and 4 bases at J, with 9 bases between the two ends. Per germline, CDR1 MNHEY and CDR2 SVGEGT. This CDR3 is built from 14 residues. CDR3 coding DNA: TGTGCCAGCAGTTACTCTGGCTCGTCAGAGACCCAGTACTTC. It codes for CASSYSGSSETQYF.

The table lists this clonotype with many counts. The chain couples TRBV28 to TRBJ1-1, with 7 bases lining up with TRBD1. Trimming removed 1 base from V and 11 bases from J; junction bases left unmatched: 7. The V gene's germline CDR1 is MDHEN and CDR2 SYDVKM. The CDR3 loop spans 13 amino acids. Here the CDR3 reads CASSLSTGTEAFF. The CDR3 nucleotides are TGTGCCAGCAGTTTATCGACAGGGACAGAGGCTTTCTTT.

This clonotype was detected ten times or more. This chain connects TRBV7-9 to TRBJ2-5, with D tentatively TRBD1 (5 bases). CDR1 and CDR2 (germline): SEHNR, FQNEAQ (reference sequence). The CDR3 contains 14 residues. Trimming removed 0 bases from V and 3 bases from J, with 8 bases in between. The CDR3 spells CASSLAPDKETQYF. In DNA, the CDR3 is TGTGCCAGCAGCTTAGCCCCGGACAAAGAGACCCAGTACTTC.

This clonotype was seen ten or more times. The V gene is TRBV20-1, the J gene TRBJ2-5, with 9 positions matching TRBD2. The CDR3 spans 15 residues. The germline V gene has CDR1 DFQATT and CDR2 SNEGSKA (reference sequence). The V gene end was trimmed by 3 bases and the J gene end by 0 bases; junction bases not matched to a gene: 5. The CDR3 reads CSARAASGDQETQYF. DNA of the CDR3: TGCAGTGCTAGGGCAGCTAGCGGGGACCAAGAGACCCAGTACTTC.